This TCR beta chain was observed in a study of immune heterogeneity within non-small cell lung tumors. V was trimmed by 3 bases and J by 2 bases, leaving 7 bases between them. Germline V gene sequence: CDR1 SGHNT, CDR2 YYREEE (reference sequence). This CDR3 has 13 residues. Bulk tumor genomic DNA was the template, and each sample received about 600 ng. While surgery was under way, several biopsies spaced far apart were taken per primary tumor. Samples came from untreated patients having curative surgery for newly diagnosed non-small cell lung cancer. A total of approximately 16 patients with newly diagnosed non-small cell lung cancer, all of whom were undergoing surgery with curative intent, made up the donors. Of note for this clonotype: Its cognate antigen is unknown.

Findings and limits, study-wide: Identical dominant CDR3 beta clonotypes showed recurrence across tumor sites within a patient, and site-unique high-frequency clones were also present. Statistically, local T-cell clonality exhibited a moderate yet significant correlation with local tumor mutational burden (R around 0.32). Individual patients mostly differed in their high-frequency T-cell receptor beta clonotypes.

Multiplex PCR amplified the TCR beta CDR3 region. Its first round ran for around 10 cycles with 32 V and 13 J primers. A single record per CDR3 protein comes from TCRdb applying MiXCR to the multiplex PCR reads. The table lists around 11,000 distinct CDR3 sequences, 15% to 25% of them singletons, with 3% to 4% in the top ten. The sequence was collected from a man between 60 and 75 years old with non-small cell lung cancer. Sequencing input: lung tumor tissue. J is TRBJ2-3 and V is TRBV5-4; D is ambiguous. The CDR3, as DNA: TGTGCCAGCAGCTCCTCTAACACAGATACGCAGTATTTT. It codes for CASSSSNTDTQYF.